The 18 T cell receptor beta chains presented below share a single source sample, sequenced in a study of T-cell reconstitution after alpha-beta-depleted transplantation in children. Using unique molecular identifiers, the investigators prepared the TCRbeta library. Via MiXCR, TCRdb re-called the PCR reads, giving one row per CDR3 protein. The sample carries fewer than 350,000 distinct CDR3 sequences, around 10% recorded once. The source material was peripheral blood, sampled 180 days after TCRalphabeta/CD19-depleted stem cell transplant. These receptors were obtained from a male patient between 2 and 9 years old who had a stem cell transplant for chronic granulomatous disease, so the T cells may come from the graft donor.

In the case of this clonotype: One base away lies a much larger clone, so this may be a sequencing read error. The V call is TRBV5-1, the J call TRBJ2-5, with D perhaps matching TRBD2 (6 bases). CDR1 is SGHRS and CDR2 is YFSETQ in the germline V gene. The CDR3 length is 13 residues. This CDR3 is CASSQGLQENQYF. Here the CDR3 DNA reads TGCGCCAGCAGCCAGGGACTCCAAGAGAACCAGTACTTC. The entire variable domain, with the rest obtained from reference TRBV5-1 and TRBJ2-5, is as follows: KAGVTQTPRYLIKTRGQQVTLSCSPISGHRSVSWYQQTPGQGLQFLFEYFSETQRNKGNFPGRFSGRQFSNSRSEMNVSTLELGDSALYLCASSQGLQENQYFGPGTRLLVL.

This clonotype was seen repeatedly, ten times or more. The rearrangement links TRBV20-1 to TRBJ2-3, with 8 bases identical to TRBD2. This CDR3 is 16 amino acids long. Germline-derived CDR1 and CDR2 are DFQATT and SNEGSKA (reference sequence). The ends lost 3 bases at V and 2 bases at J; junction bases unmatched: 10. The CDR3: CSASPLAGINTDTQYF. The CDR3 DNA follows: TGCAGTGCTAGCCCCCTAGCGGGTATTAACACAGATACGCAGTATTTT.

The sample holds many counts of this clonotype. The CDR3 loop reads CASSKERGSNQPQHF. CDR3 DNA: TGTGCCAGCAGCAAAGAGCGAGGAAGCAATCAGCCCCAGCATTTT. V usage is TRBV21-1 and J usage is TRBJ1-5. TRBV21-1 is tagged as a pseudogene. This CDR3 is built from 15 residues.

Details on this clonotype: A read error may be the cause here, since a much bigger clone is one base away. This sequence joins TRBV12-3 or TRBV12-4 and TRBJ2-3; D might be TRBD2 (6 bases). CDR3 length: 14 amino acids. CDR3 sequence (DNA): TGTGCCAGCAGTTCTAGCGCCCGCACAGATATGCAGTATTTT. Encoded protein: CASSSSARTDMQYF.

This clonotype occurred many times. The chain uses TRBV3-1 and TRBJ2-5; D is possibly TRBD1 or TRBD2 (6 bases each). CDR1 is LGHDT and CDR2 is YNNKEL in the germline V gene (reference sequence). V was shortened by 8 bases and J by 5 bases, with 21 bases between the two germline ends. This CDR3 has 15 amino acids. This CDR3 is CASLVWLGGRETQYF. In nucleotides, the CDR3 is TGTGCCAGCCTGGTCTGGCTGGGGGGCAGGGAGACCCAGTACTTC.

This clonotype was counted only a few times. The chain recombines TRBV6-2 or TRBV6-3 with TRBJ2-4; tentative D call: TRBD2 (5 bases). Per the germline V gene, CDR1 is MNHEY and CDR2 is SVGEGT. The CDR3 is 14 amino acids. V lost 7 bases, J lost 7 bases, and 17 bases lay in between. CDR3 amino acids: CASTLTEVTNIQYF. The CDR3 bases are TGTGCCAGCACCCTTACGGAGGTTACGAACATTCAGTACTTC.

This clonotype was found many times. The chain links TRBV11-2 to TRBJ2-7; TRBD1 might be the D (6 bases). The V end was cut by 5 bases, the J end by 5 bases, with 10 bases between. Germline V CDR1 and CDR2: SGHAT, FQNNGV. This CDR3 spans 12 amino acids. DNA for the CDR3: TGTGCCAGCAGCCCGTCAGGGGACGAGCAGTACTTC. It yields the protein CASSPSGDEQYF.

This clonotype was observed at least ten times. V is TRBV10-3 and J is TRBJ2-7; D unclear. The CDR3 is made up of 12 amino acids. V lost 11 bases and J 5 bases, leaving 16 bases between the germline ends. CDR1 is ENHRY, CDR2 SYGVKD, per germline. DNA for the CDR3: TGTGCCTTGAAAGGACCGGCCAACGAGCAGTACTTC. Its protein product is CALKGPANEQYF.

There are a few counts of this clonotype. This chain connects TRBV12-3 or TRBV12-4 to TRBJ2-3; tentatively, D is TRBD1 (5 bases). The CDR3 has 11 residues. V was clipped by 6 bases and J by 4 bases, with 5 bases between them. The CDR3 coding sequence is TGTGCCAGCAGGGGGCCAGATACGCAGTATTTT. It specifies CASRGPDTQYF.

The gene calls are TRBV5-4 and TRBJ2-7; 11 positions match TRBD2. Germline lookup yields CDR1 SGHNT and CDR2 YYREEE (reference sequence). Trimming removed 3 bases from V and 2 bases from J; junction bases left unmatched: 13. This CDR3 has 18 residues. The CDR3 nucleotides are TGTGCCAGCAGCTCTGATCGCCCTAGCGGGAGGACTACCTACGAGCAGTACTTC. It yields the protein CASSSDRPSGRTTYEQYF.

This clonotype showed up many times. This chain joins TRBV18 and TRBJ2-5; 8 bases match TRBD1. Germline CDR1 is KGHSH and CDR2 is LQKENI. The CDR3 is made up of 16 amino acids. V lost 3 bases and J lost 2; bases outside the gene matches: 8. CDR3 residues: CASSPLHRQGQETQYF. CDR3 bases: TGTGCCAGCTCACCCCTCCATCGACAGGGGCAAGAGACCCAGTACTTC.

This clonotype appeared many times. The chain is built from TRBV18 and TRBJ1-1; D call uncertain. Germline assignment: CDR1 KGHSH and CDR2 LQKENI. V lost 7 bases and J lost 10, with 16 bases in between. The CDR3 is 12 residues long. CDR3 protein: CASFSESVRAFF. The CDR3 DNA reads as TGTGCCAGCTTCTCAGAGTCGGTCCGAGCTTTCTTT.

This clonotype was observed at least ten times. The gene calls are TRBV3-1 and TRBJ2-2; 7 bases are shared with TRBD1. There are 16 residues in the CDR3. Trimming removed 4 bases from V and 5 bases from J; junction bases left unmatched: 10. The germline V gene encodes CDR1 LGHDT and CDR2 YNNKEL (reference sequence). CDR3 sequence (DNA): TGTGCCAGCAGCCCCCGGACAGGTTGGGGAACCGGGGAGCTGTTTTTT. Translation gives CASSPRTGWGTGELFF.

This clonotype has at least ten counts. The CDR3 loop is CATSRDRETGEGYEQYF. CDR3 nucleotide sequence: TGTGCCACCAGCAGAGATCGAGAGACAGGGGAAGGGTACGAGCAGTACTTC. The rearrangement links TRBV15 to TRBJ2-7; 8 bases are shared with TRBD1. The V gene end was trimmed by 0 bases and the J gene end by 4 bases; junction bases not matched to a gene: 11. CDR3 length: 17 amino acids. Germline V lookup: CDR1 LNHNV, CDR2 YYDKDF (reference sequence).

In the case of this clonotype: A much larger clone lies a single base off, so this may be a read error. The chain is built from TRBV6-5 and TRBJ1-1; D is ambiguous. Germline assignment: CDR1 MNHEY and CDR2 SVGAGI. This CDR3 region has 13 residues. Here the CDR3 reads CARSFDRNTEAFF. The CDR3 nucleotides read TGTGCCAGAAGTTTCGACCGGAACACTGAAGCTTTCTTT.

This clonotype was picked up many times. CDR3 amino acids: CASSTGTSGLRRETQYF. In nucleotides, the CDR3 is TGCGCCAGCAGCACCGGGACTAGCGGCCTTCGGCGGGAGACCCAGTACTTC. This chain joins TRBV5-1 and TRBJ2-5; 11 positions match TRBD2. Per germline, CDR1 SGHRS and CDR2 YFSETQ. Losses at the gene ends were 4 bases for V and 5 bases for J; bases not matched to a gene: 13. The CDR3 length is 17 residues.

This clonotype was found many times. The V gene is TRBV10-3, the J gene TRBJ1-1; D is undetermined. Deletions cut 9 bases from V and 3 bases from J, with 14 bases between. The CDR3 is 13 amino acids. In germline, CDR1 is ENHRY, CDR2 SYGVKD. The CDR3 sequence: CAIGRDVDTEAFF. Here the CDR3 DNA reads TGTGCCATTGGGCGCGACGTGGACACTGAAGCTTTCTTT.

This clonotype was recorded a few times. The rearrangement uses TRBV12-3 or TRBV12-4 and TRBJ2-7; TRBD1 aligns across 7 bases. The junction had 7 bases not matched to a gene; V was cut back by 6 bases and J by 5 bases. CDR3 length: 13 amino acids. This CDR3 is CASRWTGVDEQYF. The CDR3 coding sequence is TGTGCCAGCAGATGGACAGGCGTCGACGAGCAGTACTTC.